What follows are 3 T cell receptor beta chains derived from one specimen sequenced in a study of blood T cell repertoires in COVID-19 (dated by TCRdb to between 2020 and 2021). Library method: the immunoSEQ multiplex PCR assay. This immuneACCESS table, as held by TCRdb, lists in-frame sequences with V and J called but not all clones. Of the missing ones, under half trace to an unresolved V gene in checked studies; the others have no known cause. A total of about 130,000 clones appear in this sample, roughly 83% of them only once. The top ten clones comprise around 3.1% of the sample. The sample was peripheral blood. The receptors derive from an elderly woman with acute or convalescent COVID-19.

The gene calls are TRBV5-1 and TRBJ1-2; D gene ambiguous. Deletions cut 2 bases from V and 8 bases from J, with 13 bases between. Germline V lookup: CDR1 SGHRS, CDR2 YFSETQ. The CDR3 is made up of 13 amino acids. In DNA, the CDR3 is TGCGCCAGCAGCTTAAACTTCCGGGAGGGCTACACCTTC. Its protein product is CASSLNFREGYTF.

This clone was recorded once. The rearrangement links TRBV7-9 to TRBJ2-3; D remains ambiguous. The CDR3 runs to 17 residues. Germline loops: CDR1 SEHNR, CDR2 FQNEAQ (reference sequence). V was cut by 0 bases and J by 4 bases, with 17 bases left in between. The CDR3, as DNA: TGTGCCAGCAGCTTAGCGAATGGGCCTCTCCGAGCAGATACGCAGTATTTT. This translates into CASSLANGPLRADTQYF.

The J gene is TRBJ2-7, the V gene TRBV27, with TRBD2 identical over 14 bases. Germline CDR1 and CDR2: MNHEY and SMNVEV (reference sequence). This CDR3 comprises 14 residues. V gave up 6 bases and J gave up 7 bases; unmatched junction bases: 5. The CDR3 DNA sequence: TGTGCCAGCAGCAGACTAGCGGGGGGGCAAGAGCAGTACTTC. Translation: CASSRLAGGQEQYF.